One and the same sample provided the 16 T cell receptor beta chains below, sequenced in a study of Graves' ophthalmopathy and Graves' hyperthyroidism. Investigators amplified TCR beta CDR3 regions from RNA transcripts. Amplification began with first-round RT-PCR using HTBI primers, then second-round multiplex PCR was performed. TCRdb re-derived calls from the multiplex PCR reads in MiXCR, one entry per CDR3 protein. Altogether hundreds of thousands of distinct CDR3 sequences are present, 22% being singletons, with the ten largest covering approximately 7%. Sequenced input: peripheral blood. The origin of the receptors is a woman under 30 with stable Graves' hyperthyroidism. Some clones in this sample may be carry-over from other donors' samples.

This clonotype was counted ten times or more. The V gene is TRBV24-1, the J gene TRBJ1-5, with D possibly TRBD1 on 6 matching bases. Trimming shortened V by 2 bases and J by 2 bases, and 18 bases separated the two germline ends. The CDR3 totals 18 residues. Germline CDR1 is KGHDR and CDR2 is SFDVKD. CDR3 sequence reads: CATSDWVRGRCRNQPQHF. In DNA form, the CDR3 reads TGTGCCACCAGTGATTGGGTCAGGGGACGATGTCGCAATCAGCCCCAGCATTTT.

There are many counts of this clonotype. CDR3 sequence (DNA): TGTGCCTGGAGTCCCTGGCATCACCAAGAGACCCAGTACTTC. Translated, it gives CAWSPWHHQETQYF. The V gene is TRBV30, the J gene TRBJ2-5, with D unclear. CDR1 and CDR2 (germline): GTSNPN, SVGIG (reference sequence). CDR3 length: 14 amino acids. V dropped 2 bases and J dropped 0 bases, with 10 bases sitting between them.

This clonotype was recorded at least ten times. This chain uses TRBV7-9 with TRBJ1-6; the D is unclear. The CDR3 contains 14 residues. In germline, CDR1 is SEHNR, CDR2 FQNEAQ (reference sequence). The V end lost 7 bases, the J end lost 9 bases, and 16 bases lay between the germline ends. As DNA, the CDR3 is TGTGCCAGCACCCGGGTGGAAGCTGGTTCACCCCTCCACTTT. Amino acids: CASTRVEAGSPLHF.

This clonotype was found many times. This CDR3 reads CASGDAAPTLHF. CDR3 bases: TGTGCCAGCGGGGACGCCGCCCCTACCCTCCACTTT. The chain employs TRBV2 and TRBJ1-6; D is possibly TRBD1 (5 bases). CDR1 is SNHLY and CDR2 is FYNNEI in the germline V gene. CDR3 length: 12 amino acids. Trimming stripped 8 bases from V and 14 bases from J, with 16 bases between.

The rearrangement uses TRBV19 and TRBJ1-1; no clear D. This CDR3 comprises 12 residues. The germline V gene has CDR1 LNHDA and CDR2 SQIVND (reference sequence). V lost 5 bases, J lost 7 bases, and 11 bases lay in between. CDR3 residues: CASSVGPREAFF. CDR3 nucleotide sequence: TGTGCCAGTAGTGTAGGACCTCGTGAAGCTTTCTTT.

This clonotype has just a few counts. The chain recombines TRBV11-2 with TRBJ2-7, with D perhaps TRBD1 or TRBD2 (5 bases each). CDR3 length: 14 residues. The V end was cut by 1 base, the J end by 6 bases, with 13 bases between. Per germline, CDR1 SGHAT and CDR2 FQNNGV. The CDR3 loop is CASSLVGENSEQYF. CDR3 in DNA: TGTGCCAGCAGCTTAGTAGGGGAGAATAGCGAGCAGTACTTC.

Ten or more counts support this clonotype. The chain combines TRBV6-5 with TRBJ2-4; D unclear. There are 13 residues in the CDR3. Trimming removed 8 bases at V and 2 bases at J, with 10 bases between. Germline lookup yields CDR1 MNHEY and CDR2 SVGAGI. The CDR3 sequence is CASAIGPKNIQYF. CDR3 coding DNA: TGTGCCAGCGCGATAGGGCCCAAAAACATTCAGTACTTC.

This clonotype was observed at least ten times. The chain combines TRBV5-1 with TRBJ1-5; possibly TRBD1 for D (6 bases). This CDR3 has 13 residues. V lost 4 bases, J lost 9 bases, and 14 bases lay in between. Looked up from germline, CDR1 is SGHRS and CDR2 is YFSETQ. Written as DNA, the CDR3 is TGCGCCAGCAGCCCCGCAGGGGAGTCGCCCCAGCATTTT. It translates to CASSPAGESPQHF.

This clonotype has a count of ten or more. One end of the junction does not line up with germline, which may come from a read error. V usage is TRBV28 and J usage is TRBJ2-4; D perhaps matches TRBD2 (5 bases). The germline V gene has CDR1 MDHEN and CDR2 SYDVKM. The CDR3 loop spans 16 amino acids. The CDR3: CASSSPGERAENIQYF. The CDR3 region has the DNA TGTGCCAGCAGTTCCCCCGGGGAGCGAGCCGAAAACATTCAGTACTTC.

The chain employs TRBV28 and TRBJ2-2; 7 bases align to TRBD1. The CDR3 consists of 15 residues. J was trimmed by 4 bases and V by 9 bases; bases with no gene match: 11. Germline loops: CDR1 MDHEN, CDR2 SYDVKM. Here the CDR3 reads CASKPTGVATGELFF. The CDR3 DNA reads as TGTGCCAGTAAGCCTACAGGGGTCGCCACCGGGGAGCTGTTTTTT.

The chain links TRBV30 to TRBJ2-7, with 11 bases matching TRBD2. In germline, CDR1 is GTSNPN, CDR2 SVGIG (reference sequence). V gave up 5 bases and J gave up 2 bases; unmatched junction bases: 5. The CDR3 is 14 residues long. The CDR3 loop is CAWGRLAGTYEQYF. CDR3 nucleotide sequence: TGTGCCTGGGGCCGACTAGCGGGGACCTACGAGCAGTACTTC.

This clonotype has a count of ten or more. The chain has TRBV7-3 and TRBJ2-7, with a weak D call TRBD1 (6 bases). V was trimmed by 5 bases and J by 7 bases, leaving 18 bases between them. The V gene's germline CDR1 is SGHTA and CDR2 FQGTGA. The CDR3 length is 14 residues. CDR3 in amino acids: CASSPAHRAEEQYF. The CDR3, as DNA: TGTGCCAGCAGCCCCGCACACAGGGCGGAAGAGCAGTACTTC.

This clonotype was counted ten times or more. The rearrangement joins TRBV29-1 to TRBJ1-2; D is ambiguous. Germline CDR1 reads SQVTM; CDR2 reads ANQGSEA. The CDR3 loop spans 12 amino acids. V was pared by 6 bases and J by 5 bases, with 13 bases between. The CDR3 DNA is TGCAGCGTCTATGGGCCGGCTTATGGCTACACCTTC. Residues: CSVYGPAYGYTF.

In this sample, this clonotype turned up many times. The chain recombines TRBV6-5 with TRBJ2-7; D call uncertain. The V and J ends lost 7 bases and 0 bases respectively, with 10 bases between them. The CDR3 covers 13 residues. Germline V gene sequence: CDR1 MNHEY, CDR2 SVGAGI. CDR3 nucleotide sequence: TGTGCCAGCACAGACCGCTCCTCCTACGAGCAGTACTTC. This codes for CASTDRSSYEQYF.

The table lists this clonotype with many counts. This sequence joins TRBV6-1 and TRBJ2-5; maybe TRBD2 (5 bases). Trimming took off 6 bases at V and 4 bases at J, with 21 bases between the two ends. The CDR3 is 16 residues long. Germline assignment: CDR1 MNHNS and CDR2 SASEGT. CDR3 sequence reads: CASSPLEERRRETQYF. CDR3 in DNA: TGTGCCAGCAGCCCACTTGAAGAGCGGAGGCGAGAGACCCAGTACTTC.

Points on this clonotype: An end of the junction does not agree with germline; a read error may underlie this. This chain connects TRBV12-3 or TRBV12-4 to TRBJ1-5, with D perhaps matching TRBD1 (5 bases). The CDR3 spans 15 residues. Here the CDR3 DNA reads TGTGCCAGCAGATTAGGGGTTTATAGCAATCAGCCCCAGCATTTT. Encoded protein: CASRLGVYSNQPQHF.